Listed below are T cell receptor beta chains from one sample, sequenced in a study of T-cell reconstitution after alpha-beta-depleted transplantation in children. TCRdb itself ran the PCR reads through MiXCR, one entry per CDR3 protein. The sample has about 870,000 distinct CDR3 sequences, about 16% seen once. Material: PBMCs, mostly from graft donor cells, obtained 360 days after TCRalphabeta/CD19-depleted stem cell transplant. The receptors shown here come from a male patient between 5 and 17 years old who had a stem cell transplant for acute lymphoblastic leukemia, so the T cells may come from the graft donor. The CDR3 runs from the conserved cysteine through the conserved F or W. D genes are given only for firm matches. Not every row has a clone size; where given, it reads once, few, many or a size class.

clone_size	d_call	v_call	j_call	cdr3_nt	cdr3_aa
-	TRBD2	TRBV5-1	TRBJ2-7	TGCGCCAGCAGCCACGGACTAGCGTCGTACTACGAGCAGTACTTC	CASSHGLASYYEQYF
many	TRBD2	TRBV5-1	TRBJ2-7	TGCGCCAGCAGCTTGGGGGCGGGAGGAATTTACGAGCAGTACTTC	CASSLGAGGIYEQYF
few	TRBD1	TRBV11-1	TRBJ1-3	TGTGCCAGCAGCCTAGCCTCGGGACAGAAGGTCCCTGGAAACACCATATATTTT	CASSLASGQKVPGNTIYF
-	-	TRBV18	TRBJ1-2	TGTGCCAGCTCACCACCAGGGGGTTCTAACTATGGCTACACCTTC	CASSPPGGSNYGYTF
few	TRBD2	TRBV20-1	TRBJ2-1	TGCAGTGCTAACCCCCACGCGGGGGAGAGGGATGAGCAGTTCTTC	CSANPHAGERDEQFF
few	TRBD1	TRBV5-1	TRBJ1-1	TGCGCCAGCAGCTTGGTGGTTGGCGGGACAGGGGCGGTAGCTGAAGCTTTCTTT	CASSLVVGGTGAVAEAFF
-	TRBD2	TRBV4-1	TRBJ2-1	TGCGCCAGCAGCCAAGTTGTGTTAAGGTGGGAGGGCCAGTTCTTC	CASSQVVLRWEGQFF
few	-	TRBV29-1	TRBJ2-2	TGCAGCGTTGAGTTCGGCGGGGTTACCGGGGAGCTGTTTTTT	CSVEFGGVTGELFF
-	-	TRBV20-1	TRBJ1-4	TGCAGTGGGGGGGAGGGAGATGAAAAACTGTTTTTT	CSGGEGDEKLFF
few	-	TRBV10-3	TRBJ2-1	TGTGCCATCAGTGAGTCGATGGGGAGCGGTACCTACAATGAGCAGTTCTTC	CAISESMGSGTYNEQFF
-	TRBD2	TRBV7-9	TRBJ2-7	TGTGCCAGCAGCTTAAACCTAGCGGGGGTCTACGAGCAGTACTTC	CASSLNLAGVYEQYF
few	-	TRBV6-5	TRBJ2-1	TGTGCCAGCAGTTATGTGGCAGGGGCTCTCGATGAGCAGTTCTTC	CASSYVAGALDEQFF
few	-	TRBV5-6	TRBJ2-5	TGTGCCAGCACCTCAGCTTACGGGAGAGACCAAGAGACCCAGTACTTC	CASTSAYGRDQETQYF
-	-	TRBV5-1	TRBJ2-7	TGCGCCAGCAGGGTTCTGGACTACGAGCAGTACTTC	CASRVLDYEQYF
few	TRBD2	TRBV20-1	TRBJ2-5	TGCAGTGCTAGAGATATTGTAGCGGGATGGGTAGAGACCCAGTACTTC	CSARDIVAGWVETQYF
many	-	TRBV5-1	TRBJ2-1	TGCGCCAGCAGCCCTTCCGGTAACTCCTACAATGAGCAGTTCTTC	CASSPSGNSYNEQFF
-	TRBD2	TRBV4-2	TRBJ2-3	TGTGCCAGCAGCCAGGGTATAGCGGGAGTTTCGGTCAAGGATACGCAGTATTTT	CASSQGIAGVSVKDTQYF
few	-	TRBV27	TRBJ2-7	TGTGCCAGCAGTTTATTGGTTACGAACGAGCAGTACTTC	CASSLLVTNEQYF
-	-	TRBV29-1	TRBJ2-2	TGCAGCGTTGAAGAAGGACTTGGCAGCTCCATGTCGAACATCGGGGAGCTGTTTTTT	CSVEEGLGSSMSNIGELFF
few	TRBD1	TRBV28	TRBJ2-5	TGTGCCAGCGGGGACAGGTGGTCCCAGACCCAGTACTTC	CASGDRWSQTQYF
few	TRBD2	TRBV11-2	TRBJ2-4	TGTGCCAGCAGCTTAGATGCAGCGGGATGGGTGGGAGCCAAAAACATTCAGTACTTC	CASSLDAAGWVGAKNIQYF
few	TRBD2	TRBV12-3/TRBV12-4	TRBJ2-7	TGTGCCAGCGCCGGGGGGGCGACGACCCCAGGGTACGAGCAGTACTTC	CASAGGATTPGYEQYF
-	-	TRBV5-1	TRBJ2-7	TGCGCCAGCAGCTTGGATGAGGGCACCTACGAGCAGTACTTC	CASSLDEGTYEQYF
many	TRBD2	TRBV5-1	TRBJ2-2	TGCGCCAGCAGCTTGGGACTAGCGCTGAACACCGGGGAGCTGTTTTTT	CASSLGLALNTGELFF
-	TRBD2	TRBV4-2	TRBJ2-7	TGTGCCAGCAGCCAAGACCACCGGACTAGCGGCTACGAGCAGTACTTC	CASSQDHRTSGYEQYF
-	TRBD2	TRBV10-3	TRBJ2-3	TGTGCCATTGCTAGCGGGAGCACAGATACGCAGTATTTT	CAIASGSTDTQYF
-	TRBD1	TRBV6-1	TRBJ1-5	TGTGCCAGCAGTGAAAGGAGGGGACAGTTCCTCAGGGGTAATCAGCCCCAGCATTTT	CASSERRGQFLRGNQPQHF
-	-	TRBV11-2	TRBJ2-7	TGTGCCAGCAGCGCGACAGCCTACGAGCAGTACTTC	CASSATAYEQYF
-	-	TRBV4-1	TRBJ2-6	TGCGCCAGCAGCCAAGATACGGGTATCCTGTGGGGGGCCAACGTCCTGACTTTC	CASSQDTGILWGANVLTF
few	-	TRBV5-1	TRBJ2-1	TGCGCCAGCAGCATCTGGCCGTACAATGAGCAGTTCTTC	CASSIWPYNEQFF
-	-	TRBV20-1	TRBJ2-7	TGCAGTGCTAGAGTAAACTACGAGCAGTACTTC	CSARVNYEQYF
few	TRBD1	TRBV29-1	TRBJ1-2	TGCAGCGTTGAAGATGCGTGGACAGGGGACTATGGCTACACCTTC	CSVEDAWTGDYGYTF
few	-	TRBV12-3/TRBV12-4	TRBJ2-4	TGTGCCAGCAACAGCGGTCGAGCCAAAAACATTCAGTACTTC	CASNSGRAKNIQYF
few	-	TRBV6-1	TRBJ2-7	TGTGCAGCAGGGAGGCCATCCTACGAGCAGTACTTC	CAAGRPSYEQYF
few	-	TRBV29-1	TRBJ1-2	TGCAGCGTTCAGACAGGAAGTAACTATGGCTACACCTTC	CSVQTGSNYGYTF
many	-	TRBV20-1	TRBJ2-3	TGCAGTGCTAGTTTGAGGGACGGATACACAGATACGCAGTATTTT	CSASLRDGYTDTQYF
-	TRBD1	TRBV15	TRBJ2-1	TGTGCCACCAGCACGACAGGGGGCTTCTCCTACAATGAGCAGTTCTTC	CATSTTGGFSYNEQFF
-	-	TRBV18	TRBJ2-1	TGTGCCAGCTCACCACGAAGACATTGGCGGTTCTTC	CASSPRRHWRFF
few	TRBD2	TRBV2	TRBJ2-1	TGTGCCAGCCGAGCTAACACCGGACTAGTCGGGAGGAATGAGCAGTTCTTC	CASRANTGLVGRNEQFF
-	-	TRBV4-1	TRBJ2-2	TGCGCCAGCAGCCCCCATAGCAGGCCCGGGGAGCTGTTTTTT	CASSPHSRPGELFF
few	-	TRBV7-8	TRBJ1-5	TGTGCCAGCAGGGGGGCGATTAGCAATCAGCCCCAGCATTTT	CASRGAISNQPQHF
-	TRBD1	TRBV10-3	TRBJ2-3	TGTGCCATCAGTCTCCTCTCCGGGACAGGGGGAGGTACGCAGTATTTT	CAISLLSGTGGGTQYF
-	TRBD2	TRBV11-2	TRBJ2-5	TGTGCCAGCAGCTCAGGACTAGCAAGTGCAGAGACCCAGTACTTC	CASSSGLASAETQYF
few	-	TRBV29-1	TRBJ2-4	TGCAGCCCTAAAGGGGTGGCCGGGGACATTCAGTACTTC	CSPKGVAGDIQYF
-	TRBD1	TRBV5-1	TRBJ1-2	TGCGCCAGCAGCATGGGAGGCAGGGGGAACTATGGCTACACCTTC	CASSMGGRGNYGYTF
few	-	TRBV5-1	TRBJ1-2	TGCGCCAGCAGCAACGGGGGTAGCACAAGGCGGGATGGCTACACCTTC	CASSNGGSTRRDGYTF
few	-	TRBV7-9	TRBJ2-5	TGTGCGGTGGTGGGAGATCGGGAGACCCAGTACTTC	CAVVGDRETQYF
few	-	TRBV12-3/TRBV12-4	TRBJ2-7	TGTGCCAGCAGTTTCGGGCAGGGACACCGGACCTACGAGCAGTACTTC	CASSFGQGHRTYEQYF
few	TRBD2	TRBV10-3	TRBJ2-4	TGTGCCATCAGTGAGTCGGGCCTAGCGGAGAAGATGACGGAGAAAAACATTCAGTACTTC	CAISESGLAEKMTEKNIQYF
few	-	TRBV2	TRBJ1-1	TGTGCCAGCAGTGAAATGATCCGCCACAGTGAAGCTTTCTTT	CASSEMIRHSEAFF
once	TRBD1	TRBV6-1	TRBJ1-5	TGTGCCAGCAACGTTGGGACAGGAGGGAGTAGCAATCAGCCCCAGCATTTT	CASNVGTGGSSNQPQHF
-	-	TRBV10-1	TRBJ2-6	TGCGCCAGCAGTGCCGGGAATGGGGCCAACGTCCTGACTTTC	CASSAGNGANVLTF
-	TRBD2	TRBV5-1	TRBJ2-1	TGCGCCAGCAGCTTGGGGGATCTCCGGCGGGGGGACTACAATGAGCAGTTCTTC	CASSLGDLRRGDYNEQFF